These 11 T cell receptor beta chains share one sample of origin, sequenced in a study of human thymus T cells. Thymus pieces cut out during corrective heart surgery were the tissue that was used. This table comes from immunoSEQ multiplex PCR, and its TCRdb copy is limited to in-frame clones, with some not included. The repertoire holds 78,000 or so clones, with roughly 97% as singletons. Sequencing was done on a sample of thymus tissue. These receptors all stem from a boy in the first two years of life with a congenital heart defect but otherwise immunologically healthy.

V is TRBV29-1 and J is TRBJ2-5; TRBD2 is a possible D gene (6 bases). The germline V and J ends were trimmed by 3 bases and 5 bases, with 13 bases remaining between them. There are 13 residues in the CDR3. Germline loops: CDR1 SQVTM, CDR2 ANQGSEA. The CDR3 sequence: CSVESGGRETQYF. The CDR3, as DNA: TGCAGCGTTGAGTCAGGAGGGAGGGAGACCCAGTACTTC. Full variable domain (outside the CDR3, taken from reference TRBV29-1 and TRBJ2-5): SAVISQKPSRDICQRGTSLTIQCQVDSQVTMMFWYRQQPGQSLTLIATANQGSEATYESGFVIDKFPISRPNLTFSTLTVSNMSPEDSSIYLCSVESGGRETQYFGPGTRLLVL.

This chain connects TRBV4-3 to TRBJ1-1; the D is unclear. V lost 0 bases and J lost 1, with 6 bases in between. The length of the CDR3 is 14 residues. Germline V gives CDR1 LGHNA, CDR2 YSLEER. In DNA form, the CDR3 reads TGCGCCAGCAGCCAAGATCGTGAGAACACTGAAGCTTTCTTT. The encoded protein is CASSQDRENTEAFF.

This sequence joins TRBV6-5 and TRBJ2-1; the match to TRBD2 covers 15 bases. CDR1 is MNHEY and CDR2 is SVGAGI in the germline V gene. After removal of 6 bases from V and 14 bases from J, the junction contained 8 bases not matched to a gene. CDR3 length: 14 amino acids. CDR3 protein: CASRGTSGGPQEFF. For the CDR3, the DNA is TGTGCCAGCAGAGGGACTAGCGGGGGGCCTCAGGAGTTCTTC.

The chain uses TRBV20-1 and TRBJ1-2; D remains unclear. Germline V lookup: CDR1 DFQATT, CDR2 SNEGSKA (reference sequence). Trimming took 5 bases from V and 7 from J, leaving 11 bases between them. This CDR3 contains 11 residues. The CDR3 region is CSARWGAGYTF. The DNA of the CDR3 is TGCAGTGCTCGATGGGGAGCTGGCTACACCTTC.

V and J are TRBV5-1 and TRBJ2-2, with no clear D. The CDR3 has 12 residues. CDR1 is SGHRS, CDR2 YFSETQ, per germline. With 1 base removed from V and 3 bases from J, the gap between germline ends came to 1 base. The CDR3 loop is CASSLYTGELFF. The CDR3 DNA follows: TGCGCCAGCAGCTTGTACACCGGGGAGCTGTTTTTT.

This chain connects TRBV25-1 to TRBJ2-7, with TRBD1 as a possible D gene (6 bases). The V end lost 8 bases, the J end lost 2 bases, and 16 bases lay between the germline ends. This CDR3 is built from 14 residues. Germline CDR1 is MGHDK and CDR2 is SYGVNS. In DNA form, the CDR3 reads TGTGCCAGCGGCTCCCGCGACAGGCCCTACGAGCAGTACTTC. Translating gives CASGSRDRPYEQYF.

This clone was seen a single time. The rearrangement joins TRBV4-1 to TRBJ1-2, with 9 bases fitting TRBD1. V gave up 0 bases and J gave up 4 bases; unmatched junction bases: 18. This CDR3 is built from 20 residues. Per the germline V gene, CDR1 is MGHRA and CDR2 is YSYEKL. CDR3: CASSQEPSSSRDRDVYGYTF. In nucleotides, the CDR3 is TGCGCCAGCAGCCAAGAACCGAGCAGCAGCCGGGACAGGGATGTCTATGGCTACACCTTC.

The chain links TRBV19 to TRBJ1-1; 7 bases are a match to TRBD1. J was trimmed by 4 bases and V by 5 bases; bases with no gene match: 7. CDR3 size: 14 residues. The germline V gene has CDR1 LNHDA and CDR2 SQIVND (reference sequence). CDR3 residues: CASSWRGRSTEAFF. The DNA of the CDR3 is TGTGCCAGTAGTTGGAGGGGGCGAAGCACTGAAGCTTTCTTT.

This chain links TRBV4-1 with TRBJ2-3, with 7 bases matching TRBD2. Germline CDR1 reads MGHRA; CDR2 reads YSYEKL. After removal of 1 base from V and 3 bases from J, the junction contained 7 bases not matched to a gene. The CDR3 is 16 amino acids. As DNA, the CDR3 is TGCGCCAGCAGCCAAGCCGGGCGGGAGACGACAGATACGCAGTATTTT. This sequence encodes CASSQAGRETTDTQYF.

This rearrangement joins TRBV9 to TRBJ1-5; D unresolved. The germline V gene has CDR1 SGDLS and CDR2 YYNGEE. The CDR3 spans 14 residues. Trimming cost V 0 bases and J 7 bases, with 11 bases left between them. For the CDR3, the DNA is TGTGCCAGCAGCGTAGAAGGGTTCGGCCAGCCCCAGCATTTT. Residues: CASSVEGFGQPQHF.

The chain links TRBV7-2 to TRBJ2-1, with D possibly matching TRBD1 (6 bases). The germline gives CDR1 SGHTA, CDR2 FQGNSA. V lost 3 bases and J lost 8, with 14 bases in between. The CDR3 runs to 14 residues. CDR3 protein: CASSFSMGADEQFF. CDR3 sequence (DNA): TGTGCCAGCAGCTTTAGTATGGGGGCCGATGAGCAGTTCTTC.